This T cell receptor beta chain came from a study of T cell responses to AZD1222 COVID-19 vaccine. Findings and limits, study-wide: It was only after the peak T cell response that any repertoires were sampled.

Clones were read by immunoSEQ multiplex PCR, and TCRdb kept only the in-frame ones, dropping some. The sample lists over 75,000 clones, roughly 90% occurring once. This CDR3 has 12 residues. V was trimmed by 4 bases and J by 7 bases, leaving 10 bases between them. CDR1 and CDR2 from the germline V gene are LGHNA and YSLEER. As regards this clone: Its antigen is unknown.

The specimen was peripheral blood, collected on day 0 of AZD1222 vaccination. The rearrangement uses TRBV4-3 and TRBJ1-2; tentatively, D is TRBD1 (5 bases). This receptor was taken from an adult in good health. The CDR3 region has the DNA TGCGCCAGCAGCCCCATCGGGGGTGGCTACACCTTC. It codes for CASSPIGGGYTF.